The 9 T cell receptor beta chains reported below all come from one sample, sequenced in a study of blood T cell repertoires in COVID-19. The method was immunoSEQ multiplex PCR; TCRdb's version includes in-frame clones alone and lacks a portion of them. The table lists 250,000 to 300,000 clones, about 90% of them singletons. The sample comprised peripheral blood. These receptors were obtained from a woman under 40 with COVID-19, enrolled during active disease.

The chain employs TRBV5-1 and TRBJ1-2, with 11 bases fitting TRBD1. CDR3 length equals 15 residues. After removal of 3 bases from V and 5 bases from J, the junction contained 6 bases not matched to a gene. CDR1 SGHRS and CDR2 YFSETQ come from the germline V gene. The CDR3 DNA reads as TGCGCCAGCAGCTCGGACAGGGGGCCCTCTTATGGCTACACCTTC. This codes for CASSSDRGPSYGYTF.

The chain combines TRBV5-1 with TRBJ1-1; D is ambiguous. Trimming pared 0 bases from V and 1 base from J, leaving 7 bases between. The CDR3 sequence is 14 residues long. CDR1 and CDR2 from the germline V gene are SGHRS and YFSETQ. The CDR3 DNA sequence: TGCGCCAGCAGCTTGGTTCAGGCGAACACTGAAGCTTTCTTT. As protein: CASSLVQANTEAFF.

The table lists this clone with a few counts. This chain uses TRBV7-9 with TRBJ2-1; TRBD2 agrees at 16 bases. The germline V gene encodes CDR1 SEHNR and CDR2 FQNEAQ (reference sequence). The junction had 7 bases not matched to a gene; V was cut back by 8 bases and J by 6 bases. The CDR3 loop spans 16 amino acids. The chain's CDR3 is CASGTSGGASTNEQFF. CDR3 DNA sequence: TGTGCCAGCGGGACTAGCGGGGGGGCTAGCACCAATGAGCAGTTCTTC.

The CDR3 coding sequence is TGTGCCAGCAGTTCCCCGGGACAGGGAACCTACGAGCAGTACTTC. It is translated as CASSSPGQGTYEQYF. The chain combines TRBV27 with TRBJ2-7; 9 bases line up with TRBD1. Germline V gene data show CDR1 as MNHEY and CDR2 as SMNVEV (reference sequence). This CDR3 has 15 amino acids. Unmatched junction bases numbered 6, after V lost 4 bases and J lost 2 bases.

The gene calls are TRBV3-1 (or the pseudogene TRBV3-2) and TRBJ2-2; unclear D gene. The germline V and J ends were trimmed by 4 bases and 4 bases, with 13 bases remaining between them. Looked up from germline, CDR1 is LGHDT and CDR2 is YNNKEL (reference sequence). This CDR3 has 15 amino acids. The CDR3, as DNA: TGTGCCAGCAGCCTTCGGAGTATGGGCACCGGGGAGCTGTTTTTT. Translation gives CASSLRSMGTGELFF.

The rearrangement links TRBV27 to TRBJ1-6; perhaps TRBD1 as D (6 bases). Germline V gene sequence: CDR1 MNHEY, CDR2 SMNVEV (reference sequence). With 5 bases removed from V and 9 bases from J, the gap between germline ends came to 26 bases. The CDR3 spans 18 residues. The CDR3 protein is CASSMIAYFRGWSSPLHF. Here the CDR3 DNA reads TGTGCCAGCAGTATGATAGCTTACTTCAGGGGATGGAGTTCACCCCTCCACTTT.

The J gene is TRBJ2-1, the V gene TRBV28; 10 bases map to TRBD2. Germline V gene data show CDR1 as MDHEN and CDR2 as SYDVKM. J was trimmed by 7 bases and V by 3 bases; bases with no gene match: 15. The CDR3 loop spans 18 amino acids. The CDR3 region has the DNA TGTGCCAGCAGTTTTCTAGCGGGGGCAGGAGCCCCGGGGAATGAGCAGTTCTTC. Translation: CASSFLAGAGAPGNEQFF.

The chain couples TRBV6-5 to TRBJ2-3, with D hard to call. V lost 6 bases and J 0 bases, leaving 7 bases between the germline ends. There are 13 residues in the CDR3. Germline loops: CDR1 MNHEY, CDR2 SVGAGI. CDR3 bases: TGTGCCAGCAGACTCCCAAGCACAGATACGCAGTATTTT. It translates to CASRLPSTDTQYF.

The CDR3 is CASSSQQGTRTF. Written as DNA, the CDR3 is TGTGCCAGCAGCTCACAACAGGGGACCCGCACCTTC. The chain employs TRBV5-4 and TRBJ1-2; 7 bases are a match to TRBD1. The trim removed 3 bases at V and 13 bases at J, leaving 9 bases unmatched. The germline V gene encodes CDR1 SGHNT and CDR2 YYREEE (reference sequence). CDR3 length: 12 residues.